This T cell receptor beta chain comes out of a study of T-cell memory formation after mild COVID-19. Across the whole study: Clustering of TCRs was largely donor specific. Study observations and caveats: Whether second-wave clones peaking at day 37 were SARS-CoV-2 specific went unconfirmed.

5'RACE with constant-segment primers yielded barcoded, UMI-tagged TCR alpha and TCR beta cDNA libraries. TCRdb reanalysed the 5' RACE reads using MiXCR and keeps one entry per CDR3 protein. The repertoire has 300,000 to 400,000 distinct CDR3 sequences, 25% to 30% of them found once; the top ten carry about 13%. This CDR3 is 14 amino acids long. Germline values: CDR1 SGHRS, CDR2 YFSETQ. V trimming: 4 bases; J trimming: 10 bases; junction bases outside the gene matches: 10. A word on this clonotype: The antigen is not known.

The rearrangement joins TRBV5-1 to TRBJ1-4; 7 bases line up with TRBD1. Sequenced sample: PBMCs or a T cell subset sorted from them (not recorded which). The sequence came from an adult woman who had mild COVID-19 (a few samples of this study predate the infection). Cell type and time point are not known. This CDR3 reads CASSQGQVRGKLFF. CDR3 DNA: TGCGCCAGCAGCCAAGGACAGGTCCGAGGAAAACTGTTTTTT.